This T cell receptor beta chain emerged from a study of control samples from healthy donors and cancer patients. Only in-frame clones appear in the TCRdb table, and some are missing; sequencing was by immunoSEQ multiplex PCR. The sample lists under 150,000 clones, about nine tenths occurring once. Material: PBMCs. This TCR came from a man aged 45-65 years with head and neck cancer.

The CDR3 spells CASSSPPRPYEQYF. CDR3 nucleotides: TGTGCCAGCAGTTCACCTCCTAGGCCCTACGAGCAGTACTTC. The chain recombines TRBV28 with TRBJ2-7; D gene unclear. Looked up from germline, CDR1 is MDHEN and CDR2 is SYDVKM. The germline V and J ends were trimmed by 4 bases and 2 bases, with 12 bases remaining between them. The CDR3 consists of 14 residues.